This TCR beta chain was recovered during a study of blood T cell repertoires in COVID-19. About the research overall: Two negative PCRs, clearance, or symptom resolution characterized the recovered Cohort 3 donors.

As processed by the authors: Reference gene primer amplification in the assay estimated nucleated cell counts. TCRdb's copy holds only in-frame clones and misses some; the assay was immunoSEQ multiplex PCR. V, J and clone size were drawn from that table, and D and trimming were deduced from the DNA. This sample has over 130,000 clones; approximately 80% occur once, and the top ten carry around 3.9%. This clone came up once. The participants were between about 18 and 100 years old and came from under 25 US areas. The study assigned cohorts using participant-reported clinical history. Trimming pared 2 bases from V and 1 base from J, leaving 14 bases between. The germline V gene has CDR1 MDHEN and CDR2 SYDVKM. This CDR3 has 17 amino acids.

V and J are TRBV28 and TRBJ1-4; weak D call: TRBD1 (6 bases). This receptor was identified in a man in his fifties in a cohort exposed to, infected with or recovered from COVID-19 (not recorded which). Input material: PBMCs or T cells enriched from blood (not recorded which). CDR3 sequence (DNA): TGTGCCAGCAGTTTACAGGGGCTGAGGGGAACTAATGAAAAACTGTTTTTT. Translation: CASSLQGLRGTNEKLFF.